The next 4 T cell receptor beta chains were all read from a single sample in a study of blood T cell repertoires in COVID-19. Assay: immunoSEQ multiplex PCR; the TCRdb copy retains only in-frame clones and omits some. The sample has roughly 240,000 clones, approximately 88% seen once. The material sequenced was PBMCs or T cells enriched from blood (not recorded which). These receptor sequences come from a woman aged 40 to 50 with acute COVID-19.

In DNA, the CDR3 is TGTGCCTGGAGTGTAACGGGCTCTGGGGCCAACGTCCTGACTTTC. Protein: CAWSVTGSGANVLTF. V gene TRBV30 combines with J gene TRBJ2-6; D unresolved. This CDR3 comprises 15 residues. Between the trimmed V and J ends, which lost 0 bases and 0 bases, there was a span of 6 bases. Germline V gives CDR1 GTSNPN, CDR2 SVGIG (reference sequence). The full variable domain, completed using reference TRBV30 and TRBJ2-6, is SQTIHQWPATLVQPVGSPLSLECTVEGTSNPNLYWYRQAAGRGLQLLFYSVGIGQISSEVPQNLSASRPQDRQFILSSKKLLLSDSGFYLCAWSVTGSGANVLTFGAGSRLTVL.

The CDR3 bases are TGTGCCACCAGTGATCCTCGTCGGGGGGACAATCAGCCCCAGCATTTT. As protein: CATSDPRRGDNQPQHF. V and J are TRBV24-1 and TRBJ1-5; perhaps TRBD1 as D (5 bases). The CDR3 length is 16 residues. V was pared by 3 bases and J by 3 bases, with 14 bases between. Germline V gives CDR1 KGHDR, CDR2 SFDVKD.

This clone appeared a single time. This chain uses TRBV6-5 with TRBJ1-2, with D tentatively TRBD1 (6 bases). Trimming left V 8 bases short and J 4 bases short, with 14 bases between. This CDR3 is built from 13 residues. Germline V lookup: CDR1 MNHEY, CDR2 SVGAGI. The CDR3 sequence is CASGGHPGYGYTF. In DNA, the CDR3 is TGTGCCAGCGGGGGCCACCCCGGCTATGGCTACACCTTC.

V and J are TRBV2 and TRBJ2-7; 7 nucleotides match TRBD1. The CDR3 spans 13 residues. The germline V gene encodes CDR1 SNHLY and CDR2 FYNNEI. With V trimmed by 6 bases and J by 0 bases, 2 bases remained unmatched. CDR3: CASRRQGSYEQYF. As DNA, the CDR3 is TGTGCCAGCAGGAGACAGGGCTCCTACGAGCAGTACTTC.